This T cell receptor (beta chain) was recovered during a study of shared clonotypes between healthy human individuals. Overall study context: There were three CD4 naive, three CD4 memory, two CD8 naive and one CD8 memory plates per donor.

CDR1 is MDHEN and CDR2 is SYDVKM in the germline V gene. This CDR3 spans 13 amino acids. With V trimmed by 6 bases and J by 5 bases, 4 bases remained unmatched. TCRdb's table, derived via immunoSEQ multiplex PCR, lists solely in-frame clones and lacks some. The sample has more than 1.2 million clones, about 98.5% seen once. The chain uses TRBV28 and TRBJ1-5; 7 bases fit TRBD1. The sequenced material came from naive CD4+ T cells sorted from blood. Stated subset: CD45RA+ positively selected. The sequence came from a man aged 25-45 years in good health. The CDR3 bases are TGTGCCAGCAGGAGAACAGGGGATCAGCCCCAGCATTTT. Translated, it gives CASRRTGDQPQHF.